The source of this TCR beta chain is a study of neurological immune-mediated disorders. Germline CDR1 and CDR2: SGHKS and YYEKEE (reference sequence). V was cut by 0 bases and J by 6 bases, with 16 bases left in between. This CDR3 is 16 amino acids long. In this sample, this clonotype turned up many times. Its specificity is not known. A 10-nucleotide random UMI tagged transcripts in template-switch 5'RACE cDNA synthesis. TCRdb redid the calling of the 5' RACE reads with MiXCR, one entry per CDR3 protein. The repertoire holds 44,000 or so distinct CDR3 sequences, with nearly 6.5% as singletons. Sorted libraries were derived from about a million CD4+ or CD8+ T cells. Study-level results: Subjects shared no identical expanded-clone CDR3 amino acid sequences, suggesting private TCR-beta repertoires in all groups.

The receptor comes from a woman aged 40 to 49 in good health. The sequenced sample was CD4+ T cells from blood. This chain uses TRBV5-5 with TRBJ2-1; a possible D gene is TRBD2 (6 bases). This chain's CDR3 is CASSLDERARVNEQFF. CDR3 nucleotide sequence: TGTGCCAGCAGCTTGGATGAGCGGGCTCGGGTCAATGAGCAGTTCTTC. Full variable domain (rest looked up from reference TRBV5-5 and TRBJ2-1): DAGVTQSPTHLIKTRGQQVTLRCSPISGHKSVSWYQQVLGQGPQFIFQYYEKEERGRGNFPDRFSARQFPNYSSELNVNALLLGDSALYLCASSLDERARVNEQFFGPGTRLTVL.